These 32 T cell receptor beta chains were sequenced from one sample in a study of blood T cell repertoires in COVID-19. The table came from immunoSEQ multiplex PCR; TCRdb's copy has only in-frame clones and leaves some out. The sample carries about 200,000 clones, roughly 80% recorded once. Source material: PBMCs or T cells enriched from blood (not recorded which). The source of these receptors is a man aged 40-50 years who had recovered from COVID-19.

The V call is TRBV5-1, the J call TRBJ2-6, with 9 bases matching TRBD1. V lost 4 bases to trimming and J lost 0 bases; unmatched junction nucleotides: 11. CDR1 SGHRS and CDR2 YFSETQ come from the germline V gene. The CDR3 runs to 19 residues. Here the CDR3 reads CASSLLKGQGYSGANVLTF. The CDR3 bases are TGCGCCAGCAGCCTCCTAAAGGGACAGGGATACTCTGGGGCCAACGTCCTGACTTTC. The full variable domain, rest sourced from reference TRBV5-1 and TRBJ2-6, is KAGVTQTPRYLIKTRGQQVTLSCSPISGHRSVSWYQQTPGQGLQFLFEYFSETQRNKGNFPGRFSGRQFSNSRSEMNVSTLELGDSALYLCASSLLKGQGYSGANVLTFGAGSRLTVL.

This chain uses TRBV6-5 with TRBJ2-1, with a weak D call TRBD2 (5 bases). Trimming took 2 bases from V and 9 from J, leaving 14 bases between them. Germline CDR1 and CDR2: MNHEY and SVGAGI. This CDR3 comprises 14 residues. The CDR3 is CASSYTPSGSEQFF. CDR3 sequence (DNA): TGTGCCAGCAGTTACACCCCGAGCGGAAGTGAGCAGTTCTTC.

A few counts support this clone. The rearrangement joins TRBV19 to TRBJ1-1; 7 positions match TRBD1. The CDR3 is 14 residues long. The germline V gene encodes CDR1 LNHDA and CDR2 SQIVND (reference sequence). Trimming removed 3 bases from V and 6 bases from J; junction bases left unmatched: 7. As DNA, the CDR3 is TGTGCCAGTAGTATTTCGACAGGGCTTTCTGAAGCTTTCTTT. Amino acid sequence: CASSISTGLSEAFF. The variable domain in full, with the rest retrieved from reference TRBV19 and TRBJ1-1, is DGGITQSPKYLFRKEGQNVTLSCEQNLNHDAMYWYRQDPGQGLRLIYYSQIVNDFQKGDIAEGYSVSREKKESFPLTVTSAQKNPTAFYLCASSISTGLSEAFFGQGTRLTVV.

The count of this clone is one. The CDR3 loop reads CASSYKTGGIYEQYF. The CDR3 coding sequence is TGTGCCAGCAGTTACAAGACAGGGGGGATCTACGAGCAGTACTTC. The V and J genes are TRBV6-5 and TRBJ2-7; 9 positions agree with TRBD1. Trimming at V came to 2 bases and at J to 3 bases, leaving 5 bases not matched to a gene. This CDR3 is built from 15 residues. The V gene's germline CDR1 is MNHEY and CDR2 SVGAGI.

This clone has only a few counts. The chain uses TRBV12-3 or TRBV12-4 and TRBJ1-2; 8 bases match TRBD1. V lost 8 bases to trimming and J lost 7 bases; unmatched junction nucleotides: 6. The CDR3 extends over 12 amino acids. CDR3 protein: CASLITGGGYTF. The CDR3 coding sequence is TGTGCCAGCTTGATAACAGGGGGTGGCTACACCTTC.

The CDR3 sequence: CASSPDGEGVNTEAFF. CDR3 nucleotides: TGTGCCAGCAGCCCAGACGGGGAGGGGGTGAACACTGAAGCTTTCTTT. V and J are TRBV4-2 and TRBJ1-1; possible D gene TRBD1, 6 bases. Germline V gene sequence: CDR1 LGHNA, CDR2 YNFKEQ. CDR3 size: 16 residues. Trimming cost V 4 bases and J 0 bases, with 15 bases left between them.

The chain employs TRBV12-3 or TRBV12-4 and TRBJ1-2; the match to TRBD1 covers 9 bases. V shed 6 bases, J shed 6 bases, and the junction held 5 bases outside the gene matches. The CDR3 contains 13 residues. The CDR3 here is CASRSTGGHGYTF. CDR3 nucleotide sequence: TGTGCCAGCAGAAGTACAGGGGGCCATGGCTACACCTTC.

The J gene is TRBJ2-7, the V gene TRBV2; TRBD1 matches at 7 bases. The CDR3 extends over 14 amino acids. The trim removed 4 bases at V and 6 bases at J, leaving 9 bases unmatched. Per the germline V gene, CDR1 is SNHLY and CDR2 is FYNNEI. In DNA form, the CDR3 reads TGTGCCAGCAGTGGACAGGGAGAATCATCCGAGCAGTACTTC. This gives the protein CASSGQGESSEQYF.

V is TRBV5-1 and J is TRBJ1-2; 8 bases fit TRBD1. There are 16 residues in the CDR3. J was trimmed by 5 bases and V by 3 bases; bases with no gene match: 12. Germline V gene data show CDR1 as SGHRS and CDR2 as YFSETQ. CDR3 DNA sequence: TGCGCCAGCAGCTGGCGCTGGGACAGGAGAGCATATGGCTACACCTTC. Protein product: CASSWRWDRRAYGYTF.

The V and J genes are TRBV19 and TRBJ1-1, with D unclear. There are 12 residues in the CDR3. From germline, CDR1 is LNHDA and CDR2 SQIVND (reference sequence). Trimming removed 5 bases from V and 1 base from J, with 5 bases in between. The CDR3 DNA is TGTGCCAGTAGTCCCAGGAACACTGAAGCTTTCTTT. It is translated as CASSPRNTEAFF.

The chain combines TRBV18 with TRBJ1-2, with 10 bases fitting TRBD1. V was pared by 3 bases and J by 4 bases, with 5 bases of the junction left unmatched. CDR3 length: 15 amino acids. Germline assignment: CDR1 KGHSH and CDR2 LQKENI. The CDR3, as DNA: TGTGCCAGCTCACCCCGGACAGGGGGTACCTATGGCTACACCTTC. Its protein is CASSPRTGGTYGYTF.

This clone came up once. The chain has TRBV2 and TRBJ1-2; 7 bases agree with TRBD1. This CDR3 contains 15 residues. J lost 8 bases, V lost 0 bases, and 9 bases had no gene match. Looked up from germline, CDR1 is SNHLY and CDR2 is FYNNEI. CDR3 DNA sequence: TGTGCCAGCAGTGAAGCAGGGGGCATCGCGGGAGGCTACACCTTC. This sequence encodes CASSEAGGIAGGYTF. Filled out from reference TRBV2 and TRBJ1-2, the complete variable domain reads EPEVTQTPSHQVTQMGQEVILRCVPISNHLYFYWYRQILGQKVEFLVSFYNNEISEKSEIFDDQFSVERPDGSNFTLKIRSTKLEDSAMYFCASSEAGGIAGGYTFGSGTRLTVV.

This clone came up once. The V and J genes are TRBV18 and TRBJ2-7; the match to TRBD1 covers 7 bases. Trimming took 3 bases from V and 2 from J; bases not matched to a gene: 10. CDR3 size: 16 residues. Germline loops: CDR1 KGHSH, CDR2 LQKENI. CDR3 DNA: TGTGCCAGCTCACCGCAAATTGACAGGGTCCCCTACGAGCAGTACTTC. It yields the protein CASSPQIDRVPYEQYF. The whole variable domain, remainder taken from reference TRBV18 and TRBJ2-7, is NAGVMQNPRHLVRRRGQEARLRCSPMKGHSHVYWYRQLPEEGLKFMVYLQKENIIDESGMPKERFSAEFPKEGPSILRIQQVVRGDSAAYFCASSPQIDRVPYEQYFGPGTRLTVT.

V and J are TRBV18 and TRBJ1-2; D is ambiguous. V shed 3 bases and J shed 0 bases, with 8 bases lying between them. The CDR3 loop spans 14 amino acids. CDR1 KGHSH and CDR2 LQKENI come from the germline V gene. The CDR3 region is CASSPGGANYGYTF. CDR3 sequence (DNA): TGTGCCAGCTCACCCGGAGGTGCTAACTATGGCTACACCTTC.

This clone was seen a few times. V usage is TRBV29-1 and J usage is TRBJ2-1; 7 bases line up with TRBD2. After removal of 8 bases from V and 4 bases from J, the junction contained 11 bases not matched to a gene. The CDR3 runs 14 residues. The V gene's germline CDR1 is SQVTM and CDR2 ANQGSEA. The CDR3 sequence: CSISRGRIYNEQFF. The CDR3 DNA reads TGCAGCATTTCGCGGGGGAGAATTTACAATGAGCAGTTCTTC.

This chain joins TRBV14 and TRBJ1-2, with 7 bases matching TRBD1. CDR1 SGHDN and CDR2 FVKESK come from the germline V gene. The CDR3 length is 15 residues. V dropped 3 bases and J dropped 0; count of bases not matched to a gene: 4. The CDR3 region has the DNA TGTGCCAGCAGCCATTGGGACAGTGCTAACTATGGCTACACCTTC. It yields the protein CASSHWDSANYGYTF.

This rearrangement joins TRBV7-9 to TRBJ1-1, with 8 bases lining up with TRBD1. Germline loops: CDR1 SEHNR, CDR2 FQNEAQ (reference sequence). The CDR3 loop spans 16 amino acids. With V trimmed by 5 bases and J by 1 base, 9 bases remained unmatched. CDR3 region: CASSLLRGTGNTEAFF. The CDR3 DNA reads as TGTGCCAGCAGCCTCCTCAGGGGGACAGGGAACACTGAAGCTTTCTTT.

The V gene is TRBV10-3, the J gene TRBJ1-1; 8 nucleotides agree with TRBD1. The length of the CDR3 is 15 residues. Germline-derived CDR1 and CDR2 are ENHRY and SYGVKD. Trimming at V came to 6 bases and at J to 0 bases, leaving 6 bases not matched to a gene. The CDR3 DNA reads as TGTGCCATCAGCCAAGGACAGGGAATGAACACTGAAGCTTTCTTT. The encoded protein is CAISQGQGMNTEAFF.

The V gene is TRBV4-1, the J gene TRBJ1-1; no reliable D call. The CDR3 extends over 15 amino acids. Trimming removed 4 bases from V and 1 base from J, with 13 bases in between. CDR1 and CDR2 from the germline V gene are MGHRA and YSYEKL. The DNA of the CDR3 is TGCGCCAGCAGCCCAAGTTACACCACGAACACTGAAGCTTTCTTT. Its protein is CASSPSYTTNTEAFF.

The V call is TRBV2, the J call TRBJ1-6, with a weak D call TRBD1 (6 bases). Trimming removed 5 bases from V and 3 bases from J, with 14 bases in between. In germline, CDR1 is SNHLY, CDR2 FYNNEI. The CDR3 is made up of 16 amino acids. The CDR3 DNA is TGTGCCAGCAGTTTAGACAGAGGGGGCTATAATTCACCCCTCCACTTT. Translating it yields CASSLDRGGYNSPLHF.

This chain links TRBV14 with TRBJ2-2, with D unresolved. V gave up 1 base and J gave up 5 bases, with 17 bases separating them. CDR3 length: 17 amino acids. Looked up from germline, CDR1 is SGHDN and CDR2 is FVKESK. CDR3 amino acids: CASSQALVGVRTGELFF. The CDR3 bases are TGTGCCAGCAGCCAAGCCCTAGTGGGTGTGCGGACCGGGGAGCTGTTTTTT.

This clone was seen a single time. The chain couples TRBV6-1 to TRBJ2-7, with D maybe TRBD1 (6 bases). Deletions cut 2 bases from V and 6 bases from J, with 17 bases between. This CDR3 comprises 15 residues. Germline V gene data show CDR1 as MNHNS and CDR2 as SASEGT. The CDR3 region has the DNA TGTGCCAGCAGTGAAAGGGCAGGGGTGGCCCTCGAGCAGTACTTC. Encoded protein: CASSERAGVALEQYF.

The chain employs TRBV3-1 (or the pseudogene TRBV3-2) and TRBJ1-4, with no clear D. CDR3 length equals 15 residues. V lost 5 bases and J 7 bases, leaving 17 bases between the germline ends. Germline CDR1 reads LGHDT; CDR2 reads YNNKEL (reference sequence). CDR3 bases: TGTGCCAGCAGCTTTTCGGGGATCGGAGGTGAAAAACTGTTTTTT. This codes for CASSFSGIGGEKLFF.

This clone was found once. This chain links TRBV28 with TRBJ2-7; TRBD1 might be the D (6 bases). Germline CDR1 is MDHEN and CDR2 is SYDVKM. Trimming pared 5 bases from V and 0 bases from J, leaving 11 bases between. This CDR3 is built from 14 residues. CDR3 sequence (DNA): TGTGCCAGCAGTGTTCGACAGGACTCCTACGAGCAGTACTTC. Amino acid sequence: CASSVRQDSYEQYF. Looking up the rest from reference TRBV28 and TRBJ2-7 gives the full variable domain: DVKVTQSSRYLVKRTGEKVFLECVQDMDHENMFWYRQDPGLGLRLIYFSYDVKMKEKGDIPEGYSVSREKKERFSLILESASTNQTSMYLCASSVRQDSYEQYFGPGTRLTVT.

This CDR3 is CASMRDSNQPQHF. In DNA, the CDR3 is TGTGCCAGCATGCGGGATAGCAATCAGCCCCAGCATTTT. This chain connects TRBV12-3 or TRBV12-4 to TRBJ1-5; D unclear. Trimming took off 7 bases at V and 0 bases at J, with 7 bases between the two ends. CDR3 length: 13 residues.

The genes are TRBV5-5 and TRBJ2-7; D is unresolved. Per germline, CDR1 SGHKS and CDR2 YYEKEE (reference sequence). CDR3 length equals 13 residues. V lost 1 base, J lost 2 bases, and 7 bases lay in between. The CDR3 DNA follows: TGTGCCAGCAGCTTGCAGGTTACCTACGAGCAGTACTTC. Its protein is CASSLQVTYEQYF. The full variable domain, in which reference TRBV5-5 and TRBJ2-7 provide the parts outside the CDR3, is DAGVTQSPTHLIKTRGQQVTLRCSPISGHKSVSWYQQVLGQGPQFIFQYYEKEERGRGNFPDRFSARQFPNYSSELNVNALLLGDSALYLCASSLQVTYEQYFGPGTRLTVT.

This chain joins TRBV27 and TRBJ1-4; D uncertain. V was pared by 6 bases and J by 0 bases, with 8 bases between. The CDR3 is 14 residues long. Germline V CDR1 and CDR2: MNHEY, SMNVEV (reference sequence). The CDR3: CASSPRATNEKLFF. The CDR3 DNA reads TGTGCCAGCAGCCCTCGAGCAACTAATGAAAAACTGTTTTTT.

This clone was seen a few times. V is TRBV3-1 (or the pseudogene TRBV3-2) and J is TRBJ2-3, with TRBD2 matching 8 bases. The CDR3 totals 17 residues. The germline V gene has CDR1 LGHDT and CDR2 YNNKEL (reference sequence). Trimming cost V 1 base and J 2 bases; bases outside gene matches: 8. CDR3 amino acids: CASSQGRGLALTDTQYF. Here the CDR3 DNA reads TGTGCCAGCAGCCAAGGTCGCGGACTAGCTCTCACAGATACGCAGTATTTT.

This sequence joins TRBV2 and TRBJ1-2; D remains ambiguous. The CDR3 length is 13 residues. Trimming took 1 base from V and 3 from J, leaving 6 bases between them. Germline V gene sequence: CDR1 SNHLY, CDR2 FYNNEI. CDR3 amino acids: CASSEGTYYGYTF. Written as DNA, the CDR3 is TGTGCCAGCAGTGAAGGGACTTACTATGGCTACACCTTC. The entire variable domain, with the rest obtained from reference TRBV2 and TRBJ1-2, is as follows: EPEVTQTPSHQVTQMGQEVILRCVPISNHLYFYWYRQILGQKVEFLVSFYNNEISEKSEIFDDQFSVERPDGSNFTLKIRSTKLEDSAMYFCASSEGTYYGYTFGSGTRLTVV.

This sequence joins TRBV5-1 and TRBJ2-3; possible D gene TRBD1, 6 bases. Trimming took off 3 bases at V and 0 bases at J, with 14 bases between the two ends. This CDR3 is built from 16 residues. The V gene's germline CDR1 is SGHRS and CDR2 YFSETQ. CDR3 sequence: CASSSQGGLSTDTQYF. The CDR3 coding sequence is TGCGCCAGCAGCTCTCAAGGGGGTCTCAGCACAGATACGCAGTATTTT.

The chain joins TRBV5-1 to TRBJ2-5; tentatively, D is TRBD1 (6 bases). V was clipped by 4 bases and J by 2 bases, with 12 bases between them. The CDR3 runs to 14 residues. Per germline, CDR1 SGHRS and CDR2 YFSETQ. The CDR3 sequence: CASSTDSQQETQYF. Here the CDR3 DNA reads TGCGCCAGCAGCACGGACAGTCAACAAGAGACCCAGTACTTC.

The rearrangement uses TRBV5-3 and TRBJ2-3, with 9 positions matching TRBD2. TRBV5-3 is an ORF, and what it does is uncertain. The CDR3 has 18 residues. The trim removed 3 bases at V and 6 bases at J, leaving 17 bases unmatched. The CDR3 DNA reads TGTGCCAGAAGCTCGGGACTAGGTCGGCGGGGGGGCCAGGATACGCAGTATTTT. Its translation: CARSSGLGRRGGQDTQYF.